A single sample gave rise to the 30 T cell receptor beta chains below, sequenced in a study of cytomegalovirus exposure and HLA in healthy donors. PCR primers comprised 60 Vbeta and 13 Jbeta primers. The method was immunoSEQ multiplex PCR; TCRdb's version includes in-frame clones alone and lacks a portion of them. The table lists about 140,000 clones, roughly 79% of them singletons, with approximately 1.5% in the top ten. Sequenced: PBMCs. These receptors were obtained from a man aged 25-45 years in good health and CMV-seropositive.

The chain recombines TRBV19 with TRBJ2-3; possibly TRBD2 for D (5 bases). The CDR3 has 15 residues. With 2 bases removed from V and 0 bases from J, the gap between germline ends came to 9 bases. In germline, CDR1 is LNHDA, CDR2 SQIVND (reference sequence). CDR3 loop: CASSIMGVSTDTQYF. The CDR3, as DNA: TGTGCCAGTAGTATAATGGGAGTAAGCACAGATACGCAGTATTTT.

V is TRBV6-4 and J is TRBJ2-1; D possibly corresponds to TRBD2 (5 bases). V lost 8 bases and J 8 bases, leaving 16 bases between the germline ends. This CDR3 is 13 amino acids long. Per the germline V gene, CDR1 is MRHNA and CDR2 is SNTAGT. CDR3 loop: CASPWTGLDEQFF. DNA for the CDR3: TGTGCCAGCCCATGGACTGGCTTGGATGAGCAGTTCTTC.

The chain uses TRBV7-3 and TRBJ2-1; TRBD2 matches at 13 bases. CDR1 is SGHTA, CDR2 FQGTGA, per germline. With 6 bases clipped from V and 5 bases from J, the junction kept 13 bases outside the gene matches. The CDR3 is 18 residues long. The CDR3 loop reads CASSFTPGLAGKDNEQFF. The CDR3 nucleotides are TGTGCCAGCAGTTTCACCCCGGGACTAGCGGGAAAGGACAATGAGCAGTTCTTC.

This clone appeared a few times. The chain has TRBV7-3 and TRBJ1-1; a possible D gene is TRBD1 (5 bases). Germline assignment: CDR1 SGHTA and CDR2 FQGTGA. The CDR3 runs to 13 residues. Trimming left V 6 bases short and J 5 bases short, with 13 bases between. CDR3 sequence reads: CASSRQGDTEAFF. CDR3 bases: TGTGCCAGCAGTCGACAAGGGGATACTGAAGCTTTCTTT.

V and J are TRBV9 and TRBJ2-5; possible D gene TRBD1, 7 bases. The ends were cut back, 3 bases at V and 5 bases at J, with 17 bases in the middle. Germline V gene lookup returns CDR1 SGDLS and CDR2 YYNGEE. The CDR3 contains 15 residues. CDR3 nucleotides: TGTGCCAGCAGCGGCAATATCAGGGGGAGGGAGACCCAGTACTTC. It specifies CASSGNIRGRETQYF.

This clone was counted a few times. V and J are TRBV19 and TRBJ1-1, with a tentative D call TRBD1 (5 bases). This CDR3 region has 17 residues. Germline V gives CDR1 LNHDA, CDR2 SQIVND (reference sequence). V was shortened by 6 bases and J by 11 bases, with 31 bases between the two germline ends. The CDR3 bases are TGTGCCAGTAGAACCTGGGAGATTGGGGGGACCCACGGCCCGGCTTTCTTT. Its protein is CASRTWEIGGTHGPAFF.

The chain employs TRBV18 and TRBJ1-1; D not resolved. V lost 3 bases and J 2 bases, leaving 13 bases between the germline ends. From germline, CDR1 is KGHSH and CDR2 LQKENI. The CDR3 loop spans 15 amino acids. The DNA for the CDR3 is TGTGCCAGCTCACCCACACGGAGCCACAACACTGAAGCTTTCTTT. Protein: CASSPTRSHNTEAFF.

The CDR3: CASSGQLNYGYTF. The CDR3 DNA sequence: TGTGCCAGCAGCGGACAGCTGAACTATGGCTACACCTTC. The chain combines TRBV7-2 with TRBJ1-2; TRBD1 is a possible D gene (6 bases). There are 13 residues in the CDR3. Germline assignment: CDR1 SGHTA and CDR2 FQGNSA. Trimming left V 5 bases short and J 2 bases short, with 9 bases between.

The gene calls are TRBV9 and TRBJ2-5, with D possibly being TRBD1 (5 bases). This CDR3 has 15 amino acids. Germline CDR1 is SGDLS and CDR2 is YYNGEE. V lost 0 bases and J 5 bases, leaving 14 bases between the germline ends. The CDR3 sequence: CASSVDNGSGETQYF. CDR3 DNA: TGTGCCAGCAGCGTAGACAATGGTTCAGGGGAGACCCAGTACTTC.

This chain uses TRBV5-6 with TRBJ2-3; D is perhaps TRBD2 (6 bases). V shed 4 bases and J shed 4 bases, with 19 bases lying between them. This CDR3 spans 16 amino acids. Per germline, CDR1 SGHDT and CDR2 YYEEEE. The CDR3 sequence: CASSEGAGTLPDTQYF. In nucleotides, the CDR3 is TGTGCCAGCAGCGAAGGGGCGGGGACCCTGCCAGATACGCAGTATTTT.

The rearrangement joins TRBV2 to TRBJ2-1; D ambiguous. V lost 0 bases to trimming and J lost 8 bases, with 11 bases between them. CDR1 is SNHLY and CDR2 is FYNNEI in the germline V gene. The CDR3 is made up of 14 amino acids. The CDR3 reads CASSEAREFHEQFF. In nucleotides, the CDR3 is TGTGCCAGCAGTGAAGCAAGAGAATTCCATGAGCAGTTCTTC.

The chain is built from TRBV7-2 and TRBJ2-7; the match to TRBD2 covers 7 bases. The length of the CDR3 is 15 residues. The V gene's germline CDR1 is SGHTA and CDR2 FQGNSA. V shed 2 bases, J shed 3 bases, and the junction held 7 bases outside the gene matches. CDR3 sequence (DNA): TGTGCCAGCAGCTTACCCGGGACTATCGGCTACGAGCAGTACTTC. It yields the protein CASSLPGTIGYEQYF.

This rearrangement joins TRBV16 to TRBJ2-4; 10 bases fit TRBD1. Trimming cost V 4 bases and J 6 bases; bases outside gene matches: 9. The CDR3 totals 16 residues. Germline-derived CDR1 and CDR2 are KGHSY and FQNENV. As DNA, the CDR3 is TGTGCCAGCAGCCCCACCGGGACAGGGGATGTAAACATTCAGTACTTC. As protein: CASSPTGTGDVNIQYF.

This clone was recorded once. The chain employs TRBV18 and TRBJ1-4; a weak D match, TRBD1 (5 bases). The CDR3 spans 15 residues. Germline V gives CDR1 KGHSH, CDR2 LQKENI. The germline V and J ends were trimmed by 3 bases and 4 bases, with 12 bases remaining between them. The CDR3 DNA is TGTGCCAGCTCACCCCCGGACACCTTTAATGAAAAACTGTTTTTT. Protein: CASSPPDTFNEKLFF.

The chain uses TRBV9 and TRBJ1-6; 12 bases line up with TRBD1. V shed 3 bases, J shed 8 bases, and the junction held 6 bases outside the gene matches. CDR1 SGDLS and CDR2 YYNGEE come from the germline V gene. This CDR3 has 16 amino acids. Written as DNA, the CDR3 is TGTGCCAGCAGCGAGGGACAGGGGGCGTTTGATTCACCCCTCCACTTT. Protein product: CASSEGQGAFDSPLHF. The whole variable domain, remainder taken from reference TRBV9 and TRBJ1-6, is DSGVTQTPKHLITATGQRVTLRCSPRSGDLSVYWYQQSLDQGLQFLIQYYNGEERAKGNILERFSAQQFPDLHSELNLSSLELGDSALYFCASSEGQGAFDSPLHFGNGTRLTVT.

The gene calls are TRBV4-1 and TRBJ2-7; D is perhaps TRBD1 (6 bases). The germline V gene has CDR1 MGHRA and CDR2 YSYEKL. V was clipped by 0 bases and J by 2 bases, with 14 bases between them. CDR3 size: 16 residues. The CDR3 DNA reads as TGCGCCAGCAGCCAAGATTTTTGGGACAAAACCTACGAGCAGTACTTC. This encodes CASSQDFWDKTYEQYF.

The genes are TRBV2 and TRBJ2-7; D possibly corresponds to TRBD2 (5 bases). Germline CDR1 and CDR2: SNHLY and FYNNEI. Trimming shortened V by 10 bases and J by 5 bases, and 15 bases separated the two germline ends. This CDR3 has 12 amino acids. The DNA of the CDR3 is TGTGCCACAAGGCGGGTGTCCCACGAGCAGTACTTC. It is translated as CATRRVSHEQYF.

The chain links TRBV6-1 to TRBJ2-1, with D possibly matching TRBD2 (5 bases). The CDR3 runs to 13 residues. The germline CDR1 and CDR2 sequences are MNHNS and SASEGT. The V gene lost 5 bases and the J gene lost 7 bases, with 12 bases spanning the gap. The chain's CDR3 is CASSLGEVNEQFF. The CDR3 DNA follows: TGTGCCAGCAGTCTCGGGGAAGTAAATGAGCAGTTCTTC.

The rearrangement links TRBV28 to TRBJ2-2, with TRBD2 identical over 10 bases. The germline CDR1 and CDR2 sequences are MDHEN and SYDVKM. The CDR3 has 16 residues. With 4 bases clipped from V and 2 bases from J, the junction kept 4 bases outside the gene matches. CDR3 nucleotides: TGTGCCAGCAGTTCAACTAGCGGGGTTAACACCGGGGAGCTGTTTTTT. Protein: CASSSTSGVNTGELFF.

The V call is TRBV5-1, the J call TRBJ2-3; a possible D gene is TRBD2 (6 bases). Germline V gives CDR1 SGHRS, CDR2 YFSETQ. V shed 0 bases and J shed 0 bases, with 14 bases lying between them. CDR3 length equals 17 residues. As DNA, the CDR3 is TGCGCCAGCAGCTTGGGGGCGGGACCCTTAAGCACAGATACGCAGTATTTT. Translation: CASSLGAGPLSTDTQYF.

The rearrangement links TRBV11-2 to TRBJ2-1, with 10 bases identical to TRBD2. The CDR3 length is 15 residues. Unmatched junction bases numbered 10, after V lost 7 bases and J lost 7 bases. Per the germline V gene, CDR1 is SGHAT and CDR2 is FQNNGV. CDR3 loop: CASTLGAGGPNEQFF. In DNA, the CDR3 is TGTGCCAGCACCCTGGGAGCGGGAGGGCCGAATGAGCAGTTCTTC.

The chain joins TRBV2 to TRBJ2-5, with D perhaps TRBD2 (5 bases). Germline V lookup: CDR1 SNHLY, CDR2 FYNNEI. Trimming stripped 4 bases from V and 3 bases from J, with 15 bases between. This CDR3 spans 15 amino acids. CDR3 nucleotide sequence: TGTGCCAGCAGTGGTCCGGCGGGCCGAGAAGAGACCCAGTACTTC. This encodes CASSGPAGREETQYF.

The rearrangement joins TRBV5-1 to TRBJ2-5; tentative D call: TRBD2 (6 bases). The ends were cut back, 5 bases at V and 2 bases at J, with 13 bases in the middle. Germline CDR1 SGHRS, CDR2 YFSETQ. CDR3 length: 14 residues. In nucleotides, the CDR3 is TGCGCCAGCAGTAGGACTGGGGGGCAAGAGACCCAGTACTTC. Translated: CASSRTGGQETQYF.

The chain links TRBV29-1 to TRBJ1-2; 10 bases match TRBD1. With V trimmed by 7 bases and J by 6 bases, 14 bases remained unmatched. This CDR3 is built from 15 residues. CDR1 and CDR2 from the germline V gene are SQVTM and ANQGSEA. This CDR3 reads CSDKSLSGTGDGYTF. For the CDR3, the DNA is TGCAGCGATAAGTCCCTATCCGGGACAGGGGATGGCTACACCTTC.

The CDR3, as DNA: TGTGCCAGCAGAGAAACAGGGGTCGGGTCCTACGAGCAGTACTTC. Translating it yields CASRETGVGSYEQYF. This rearrangement joins TRBV2 to TRBJ2-7, with 7 bases aligning to TRBD1. Germline V gene data show CDR1 as SNHLY and CDR2 as FYNNEI. Germline trimming cut 6 bases from V and 1 base from J; bases unmatched to any gene: 9. The CDR3 totals 15 residues.

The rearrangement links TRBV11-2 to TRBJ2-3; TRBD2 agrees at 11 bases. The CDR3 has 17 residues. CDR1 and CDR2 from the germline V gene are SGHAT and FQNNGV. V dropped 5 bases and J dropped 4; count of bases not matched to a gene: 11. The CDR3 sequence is CASSPRTSGSRADTQYF. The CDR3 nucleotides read TGTGCCAGCAGCCCCCGAACTAGCGGGAGTAGGGCAGATACGCAGTATTTT.

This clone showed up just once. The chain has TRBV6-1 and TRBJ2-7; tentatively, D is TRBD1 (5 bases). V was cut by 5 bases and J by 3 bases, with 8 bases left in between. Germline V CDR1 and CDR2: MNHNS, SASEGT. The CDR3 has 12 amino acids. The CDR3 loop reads CASSRTSYEQYF. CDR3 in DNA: TGTGCCAGCAGTAGGACAAGCTACGAGCAGTACTTC.

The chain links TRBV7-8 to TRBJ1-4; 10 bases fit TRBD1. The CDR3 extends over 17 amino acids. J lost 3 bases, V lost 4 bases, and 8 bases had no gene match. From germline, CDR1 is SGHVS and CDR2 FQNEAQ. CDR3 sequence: CASSSGQGIWANEKLFF. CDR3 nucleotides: TGTGCCAGCAGCTCGGGACAGGGGATATGGGCTAATGAAAAACTGTTTTTT.

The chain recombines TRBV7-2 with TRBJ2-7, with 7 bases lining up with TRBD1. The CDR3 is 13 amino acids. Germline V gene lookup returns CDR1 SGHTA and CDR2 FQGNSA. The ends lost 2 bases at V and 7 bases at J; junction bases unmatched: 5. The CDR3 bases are TGTGCCAGCAGCTTACTACAGGGGTGGGAGCAGTACTTC. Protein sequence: CASSLLQGWEQYF.

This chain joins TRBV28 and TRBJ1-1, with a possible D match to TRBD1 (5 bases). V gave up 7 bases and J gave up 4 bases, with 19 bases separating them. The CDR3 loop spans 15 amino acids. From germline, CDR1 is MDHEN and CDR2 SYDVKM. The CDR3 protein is CASTLRRGIGTEAFF. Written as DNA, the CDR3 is TGTGCCAGCACCCTTCGTCGGGGGATTGGCACTGAAGCTTTCTTT.